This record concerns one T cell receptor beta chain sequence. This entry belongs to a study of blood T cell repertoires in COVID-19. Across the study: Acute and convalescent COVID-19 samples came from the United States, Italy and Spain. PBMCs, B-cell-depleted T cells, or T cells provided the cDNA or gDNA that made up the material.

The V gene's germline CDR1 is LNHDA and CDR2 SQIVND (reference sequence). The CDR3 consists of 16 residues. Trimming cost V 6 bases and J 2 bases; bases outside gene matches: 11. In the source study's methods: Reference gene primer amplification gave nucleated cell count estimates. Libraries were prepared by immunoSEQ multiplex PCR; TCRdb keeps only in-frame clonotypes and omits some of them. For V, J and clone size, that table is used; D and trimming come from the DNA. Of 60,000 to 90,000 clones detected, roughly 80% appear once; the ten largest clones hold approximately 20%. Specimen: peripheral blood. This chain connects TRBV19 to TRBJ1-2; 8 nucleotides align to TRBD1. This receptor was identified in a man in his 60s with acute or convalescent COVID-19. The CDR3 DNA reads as TGTGCCAGTAGGAAAGGACAGGGTTTTGTAAACTATGGCTACACCTTC. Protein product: CASRKGQGFVNYGYTF.